Below are 22 T cell receptor beta chains sequenced from a single sample in a study of cytotoxic CD8 clonotypes in ibrutinib-treated CLL. Method: immunoSEQ multiplex PCR; TCRdb's copy keeps in-frame clones and lacks some. The table has roughly 330,000 clones, over 55% seen once; the top ten hold around 6.3%. The sample was PBMCs, taken after 36 months of ibrutinib treatment. Receptors originate from a human donor with chronic lymphocytic leukemia.

V is TRBV25-1 and J is TRBJ2-5; possibly TRBD2 for D (5 bases). CDR1 MGHDK and CDR2 SYGVNS come from the germline V gene. CDR3 size: 14 residues. V lost 3 bases and J lost 5, with 13 bases in between. CDR3 loop: CASSDPGSWETQYF. CDR3 bases: TGTGCCAGCAGTGACCCGGGGTCCTGGGAGACCCAGTACTTC.

This clone has a single count. The rearrangement joins TRBV10-3 to TRBJ2-7, with 9 bases that match TRBD2. The V and J ends lost 8 bases and 3 bases, in that order; junction bases with no gene match: 5. The CDR3 contains 13 residues. From germline, CDR1 is ENHRY and CDR2 SYGVKD. CDR3 sequence reads: CAIALAGHYEQYF. The CDR3 nucleotides are TGTGCCATCGCGCTAGCGGGACACTACGAGCAGTACTTC.

There are many counts of this clone. V is TRBV7-3 and J is TRBJ2-1, with 11 bases that match TRBD2. The CDR3 spans 16 residues. Germline CDR1 is SGHTA and CDR2 is FQGTGA. V lost 0 bases, J lost 7 bases, and 5 bases stayed unmatched. The CDR3 sequence is CASSLTPLAGVNEQFF. DNA of the CDR3: TGTGCCAGCAGCTTAACGCCACTAGCGGGGGTGAATGAGCAGTTCTTC.

The chain combines TRBV9 with TRBJ1-1; possibly TRBD1 for D (6 bases). The CDR3 extends over 15 amino acids. Trimming cost V 0 bases and J 4 bases, with 13 bases left between them. The germline CDR1 and CDR2 sequences are SGDLS and YYNGEE. The CDR3 protein is CASSVVGGGGTEAFF. The CDR3 coding sequence is TGTGCCAGCAGCGTAGTAGGAGGGGGTGGCACTGAAGCTTTCTTT.

The gene calls are TRBV28 and TRBJ2-7; D is perhaps TRBD1 or TRBD2 (6 bases each). V lost 7 bases and J 1 base, leaving 11 bases between the germline ends. Germline V gene lookup returns CDR1 MDHEN and CDR2 SYDVKM. The CDR3 is made up of 13 amino acids. This CDR3 is CASMRDTSYEQYF. CDR3 nucleotides: TGTGCCAGCATGCGGGACACGTCCTACGAGCAGTACTTC.

The J gene is TRBJ2-1, the V gene TRBV27, with TRBD2 as a possible D gene (5 bases). CDR1 and CDR2 from the germline V gene are MNHEY and SMNVEV (reference sequence). The CDR3 sequence is 11 residues long. Trimming pared 6 bases from V and 8 bases from J, leaving 8 bases between. The CDR3 DNA reads TGTGCCAGCAGACTAGGATATGAGCAGTTCTTC. As protein: CASRLGYEQFF.

This clone was picked up one time. This rearrangement joins TRBV5-1 to TRBJ1-4; D is ambiguous. Germline loops: CDR1 SGHRS, CDR2 YFSETQ. The CDR3 consists of 16 residues. Trimming took off 4 bases at V and 0 bases at J, with 13 bases between the two ends. DNA of the CDR3: TGCGCCAGCAGCGGTGGGATAGCGACAACTAATGAAAAACTGTTTTTT. It encodes CASSGGIATTNEKLFF.

CDR3 protein: CASSPGPGGLYEQYF. CDR3 nucleotides: TGTGCCAGCAGTCCCGGGCCCGGGGGCCTCTACGAGCAGTACTTC. The genes are TRBV5-6 and TRBJ2-7; TRBD1 or TRBD2 may be the D gene (6 bases each). Trimming left V 5 bases short and J 3 bases short, with 18 bases between. The CDR3 consists of 15 residues. Per the germline V gene, CDR1 is SGHDT and CDR2 is YYEEEE.

As DNA, the CDR3 is TGTGCCAGCAGTTGGGGGGTCCCCCTCCACTTT. It yields the protein CASSWGVPLHF. This chain joins TRBV6-5 and TRBJ1-6, with TRBD1 as a possible D gene (5 bases). Germline V gene lookup returns CDR1 MNHEY and CDR2 SVGAGI. The V end lost 4 bases, the J end lost 13 bases, and 8 bases lay between the germline ends. The CDR3 covers 11 residues.

V gene TRBV7-9 combines with J gene TRBJ2-2; no firm D call. V was clipped by 4 bases and J by 6 bases, with 15 bases between them. CDR3 length equals 15 residues. Germline values: CDR1 SEHNR, CDR2 FQNEAQ (reference sequence). The CDR3 spells CASSSVGNVPGELFF. The CDR3 DNA is TGTGCCAGCAGCTCGGTGGGAAACGTGCCCGGGGAGCTGTTTTTT.

The chain couples TRBV21-1 to TRBJ2-4; TRBD1, as called in the table, went unchecked against the DNA. TRBV21-1 constitutes a pseudogene. This CDR3 is 13 amino acids long. CDR3 in amino acids: CASPRGAKNIQYF. CDR3 nucleotides: TGTGCCAGTCCGAGGGGGGCCAAAAACATTCAGTACTTC.

This rearrangement joins TRBV6-5 to TRBJ1-1, with a tentative D call TRBD1 (6 bases). Trimming shortened V by 4 bases and J by 4 bases, and 13 bases separated the two germline ends. Germline-derived CDR1 and CDR2 are MNHEY and SVGAGI. The CDR3 is 14 residues long. CDR3 residues: CASSFRGAGTEAFF. The CDR3 coding sequence is TGTGCCAGCAGTTTTAGGGGGGCCGGCACTGAAGCTTTCTTT.

The chain has TRBV6-1 and TRBJ2-5; D is unresolved. V dropped 6 bases and J dropped 7 bases, with 9 bases sitting between them. Germline-derived CDR1 and CDR2 are MNHNS and SASEGT. There are 11 residues in the CDR3. CDR3: CASRQSWTQYF. CDR3 DNA: TGTGCCAGCAGGCAGTCGTGGACCCAGTACTTC.

The CDR3 sequence: CASSERASGLHTDTQYF. The CDR3 DNA sequence: TGTGCCAGCAGTGAGAGGGCTAGCGGGTTACACACAGATACGCAGTATTTT. The chain employs TRBV5-6 and TRBJ2-3; 8 positions match TRBD2. From germline, CDR1 is SGHDT and CDR2 YYEEEE. The CDR3 runs to 17 residues. Trimming took 5 bases from V and 2 from J; bases not matched to a gene: 13.

The chain links TRBV19 to TRBJ1-4; maybe TRBD1 (5 bases). Germline CDR1 LNHDA, CDR2 SQIVND (reference sequence). This CDR3 spans 14 amino acids. Trimming cost V 1 base and J 7 bases, with 10 bases left between them. CDR3 amino acids: CASSIGGVAEKLFF. The CDR3 region has the DNA TGTGCCAGTAGTATAGGAGGGGTGGCTGAAAAACTGTTTTTT.

J is TRBJ2-5 and V is TRBV4-1; no firm D call. V dropped 3 bases and J dropped 6 bases, with 14 bases sitting between them. The CDR3 extends over 14 amino acids. Germline V lookup: CDR1 MGHRA, CDR2 YSYEKL. In DNA form, the CDR3 reads TGCGCCAGCAGCCATCCTGGCAGCGCGAAGACCCAGTACTTC. Protein sequence: CASSHPGSAKTQYF.

The J gene is TRBJ2-7, the V gene TRBV6-5; either TRBD1 or TRBD2 may supply D (5 bases each). V was cut by 2 bases and J by 1 base, with 9 bases left in between. Germline CDR1 MNHEY, CDR2 SVGAGI. The CDR3 spans 14 residues. The CDR3 is CASSYGGPSYEQYF. The CDR3 nucleotides read TGTGCCAGCAGTTACGGGGGACCATCCTACGAGCAGTACTTC.

The chain couples TRBV2 to TRBJ1-1; D is uncertain. The CDR3 length is 12 residues. V was shortened by 6 bases and J by 7 bases, with 12 bases between the two germline ends. CDR1 and CDR2 (germline): SNHLY, FYNNEI. The CDR3 loop reads CASRIEGIEAFF. The DNA of the CDR3 is TGTGCCAGCAGGATAGAGGGCATTGAAGCTTTCTTT. The full variable domain, with the rest looked up from reference TRBV2 and TRBJ1-1, is EPEVTQTPSHQVTQMGQEVILRCVPISNHLYFYWYRQILGQKVEFLVSFYNNEISEKSEIFDDQFSVERPDGSNFTLKIRSTKLEDSAMYFCASRIEGIEAFFGQGTRLTVV.

This clone was seen only once. J is TRBJ2-7 and V is TRBV4-2, with TRBD1 as a possible D gene (6 bases). Between the trimmed V and J ends, which lost 1 base and 2 bases, there was a span of 18 bases. This CDR3 has 17 amino acids. Germline V CDR1 and CDR2: LGHNA, YNFKEQ. The CDR3 loop reads CASSQVHFLGQAYEQYF. CDR3 sequence (DNA): TGTGCCAGCAGCCAAGTACATTTTTTGGGACAAGCCTACGAGCAGTACTTC.

The chain is built from TRBV27 and TRBJ2-7, with 8 bases fitting TRBD1. J lost 2 bases, V lost 7 bases, and 10 bases had no gene match. The length of the CDR3 is 15 residues. CDR1 and CDR2 (germline): MNHEY, SMNVEV (reference sequence). The DNA for the CDR3 is TGTGCCAGCAACCCATGGGGGACAGGTACCTACGAGCAGTACTTC. As protein: CASNPWGTGTYEQYF.

The chain carries TRBV5-4 and TRBJ2-2, with 7 bases aligning to TRBD1. Trimming cost V 2 bases and J 6 bases; bases outside gene matches: 7. The germline CDR1 and CDR2 sequences are SGHNT and YYREEE (reference sequence). This CDR3 has 15 amino acids. Here the CDR3 reads CASSLDRVGAGELFF. In DNA form, the CDR3 reads TGTGCCAGCAGCTTAGACAGGGTGGGCGCCGGGGAGCTGTTTTTT.

The chain's CDR3 is CASGLALGHGYTF. DNA of the CDR3: TGTGCTAGTGGACTCGCCTTGGGTCATGGCTACACCTTC. V is TRBV12-5 and J is TRBJ1-2; D is unclear. Trimming pared 6 bases from V and 6 bases from J, leaving 14 bases between. From germline, CDR1 is LGHNT and CDR2 FRNRAP. The CDR3 is 13 amino acids.